This T cell receptor (beta chain) was identified during a study of CD8 T cells in ankylosing spondylitis. TCRdb reprocessed the 5' RACE reads via MiXCR and lists one record per CDR3 protein. The sample shows about 250,000 distinct CDR3 sequences, roughly 32% of them seen only once. This clonotype is a singleton in its sample. Its antigen is unidentified. The ends lost 2 bases at V and 3 bases at J; junction bases unmatched: 1. CDR1 and CDR2 (germline): SEHNR, FQNEAQ (reference sequence). The CDR3 length is 15 residues. Regarding the study as a whole: The authors reported significant enrichment of disease-linked clones in matched ankylosing spondylitis synovial fluid.

This chain joins TRBV7-9 and TRBJ2-1, with 10 positions matching TRBD1. The sequenced sample consisted of blood, either unsorted or a sorted T cell fraction (not recorded which). The receptor was isolated from a male donor with ankylosing spondylitis or in good health (not recorded which). The chain's CDR3 is CASSLRDRGYNEQFF. The CDR3 nucleotides are TGTGCCAGCAGCTTACGGGACAGGGGCTACAATGAGCAGTTCTTC.